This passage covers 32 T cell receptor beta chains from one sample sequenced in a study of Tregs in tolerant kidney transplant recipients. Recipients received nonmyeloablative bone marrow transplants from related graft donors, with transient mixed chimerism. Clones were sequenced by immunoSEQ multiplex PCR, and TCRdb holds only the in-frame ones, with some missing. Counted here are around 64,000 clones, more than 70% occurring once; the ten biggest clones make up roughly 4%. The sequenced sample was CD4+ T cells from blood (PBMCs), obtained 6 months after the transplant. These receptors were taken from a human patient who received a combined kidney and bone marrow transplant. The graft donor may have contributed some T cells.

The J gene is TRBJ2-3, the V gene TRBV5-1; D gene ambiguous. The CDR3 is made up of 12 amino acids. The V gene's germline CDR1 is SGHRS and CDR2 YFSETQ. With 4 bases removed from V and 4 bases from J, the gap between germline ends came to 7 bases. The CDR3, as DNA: TGCGCCAGCAGCATTCGGGCAGATACGCAGTATTTT. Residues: CASSIRADTQYF.

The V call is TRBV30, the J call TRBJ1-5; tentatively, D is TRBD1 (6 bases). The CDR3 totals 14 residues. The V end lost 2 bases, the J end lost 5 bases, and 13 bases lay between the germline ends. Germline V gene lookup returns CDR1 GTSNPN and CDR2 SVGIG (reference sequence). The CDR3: CAWSPGQGYQPQHF. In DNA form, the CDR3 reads TGTGCCTGGAGTCCCGGCCAGGGGTATCAGCCCCAGCATTTT.

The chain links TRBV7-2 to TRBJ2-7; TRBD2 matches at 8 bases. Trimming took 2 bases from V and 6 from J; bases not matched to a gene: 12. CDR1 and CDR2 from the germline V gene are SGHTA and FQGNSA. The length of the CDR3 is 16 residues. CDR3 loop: CASSLQGRGALGEQYF. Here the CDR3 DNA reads TGTGCCAGCAGCTTACAAGGGCGGGGGGCCCTTGGCGAGCAGTACTTC.

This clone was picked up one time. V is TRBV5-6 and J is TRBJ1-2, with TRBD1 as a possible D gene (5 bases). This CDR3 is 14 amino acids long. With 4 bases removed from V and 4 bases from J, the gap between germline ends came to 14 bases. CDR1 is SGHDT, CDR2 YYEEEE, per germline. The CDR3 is CASSRRTNFYGYTF. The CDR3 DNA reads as TGTGCCAGCAGCCGCAGGACAAATTTCTATGGCTACACCTTC.

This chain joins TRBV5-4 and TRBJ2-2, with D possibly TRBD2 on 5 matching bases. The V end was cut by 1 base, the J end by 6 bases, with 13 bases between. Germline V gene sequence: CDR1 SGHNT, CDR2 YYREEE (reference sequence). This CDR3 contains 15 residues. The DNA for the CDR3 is TGTGCCAGCAGCTTGTGGTTTGGAGGTTCCGGGGAGCTGTTTTTT. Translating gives CASSLWFGGSGELFF.

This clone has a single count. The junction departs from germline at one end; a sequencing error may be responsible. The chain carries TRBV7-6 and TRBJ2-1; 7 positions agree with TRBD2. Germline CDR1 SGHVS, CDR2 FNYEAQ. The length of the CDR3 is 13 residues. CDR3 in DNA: TGTGCCAGCAGCCTAGCGGAGTACAATGAGCAGTTCTTC. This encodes CASSLAEYNEQFF.

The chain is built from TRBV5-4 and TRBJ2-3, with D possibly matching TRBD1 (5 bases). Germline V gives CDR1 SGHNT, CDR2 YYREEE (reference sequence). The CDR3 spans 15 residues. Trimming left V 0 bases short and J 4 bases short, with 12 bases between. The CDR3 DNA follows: TGTGCCAGCAGCTTGGAAAGGGGTTGGGCAGATACGCAGTATTTT. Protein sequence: CASSLERGWADTQYF.

The CDR3 DNA reads TGTGCCAGCAGCGTAGAACCGAGCTCTGGAAACACCATATATTTT. It translates to CASSVEPSSGNTIYF. The rearrangement uses TRBV9 and TRBJ1-3; D gene unclear. The CDR3 is 15 amino acids. Trimming shortened V by 0 bases and J by 0 bases, and 7 bases separated the two germline ends. CDR1 is SGDLS, CDR2 YYNGEE, per germline.

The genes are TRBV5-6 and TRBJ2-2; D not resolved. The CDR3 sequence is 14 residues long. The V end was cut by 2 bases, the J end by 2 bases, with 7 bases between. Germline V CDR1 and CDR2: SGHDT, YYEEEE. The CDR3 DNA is TGTGCCAGCAGCTTTGAACAAAACACCGGGGAGCTGTTTTTT. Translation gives CASSFEQNTGELFF.

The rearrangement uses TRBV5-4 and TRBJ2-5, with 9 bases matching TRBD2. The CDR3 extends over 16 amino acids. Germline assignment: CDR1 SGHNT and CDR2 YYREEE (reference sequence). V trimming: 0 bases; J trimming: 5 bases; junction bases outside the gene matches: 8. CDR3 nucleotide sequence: TGTGCCAGCAGCTTGGCCGGTCTAGCGGGAAAGGAGACCCAGTACTTC. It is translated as CASSLAGLAGKETQYF.

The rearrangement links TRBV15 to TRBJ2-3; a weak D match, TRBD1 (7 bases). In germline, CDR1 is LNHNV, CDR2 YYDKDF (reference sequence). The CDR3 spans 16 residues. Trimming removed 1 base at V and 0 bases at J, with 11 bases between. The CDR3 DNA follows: TGTGCCACCAGCAGAGGCTCAGGGGGGAGCACAGATACGCAGTATTTT. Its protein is CATSRGSGGSTDTQYF.

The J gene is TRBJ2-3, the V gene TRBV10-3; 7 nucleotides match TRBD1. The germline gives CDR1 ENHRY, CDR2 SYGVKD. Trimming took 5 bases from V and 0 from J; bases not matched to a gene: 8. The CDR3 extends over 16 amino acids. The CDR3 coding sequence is TGTGCCATCAGTTCACAGGGGTACCCAAGCACAGATACGCAGTATTTT. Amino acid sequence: CAISSQGYPSTDTQYF.

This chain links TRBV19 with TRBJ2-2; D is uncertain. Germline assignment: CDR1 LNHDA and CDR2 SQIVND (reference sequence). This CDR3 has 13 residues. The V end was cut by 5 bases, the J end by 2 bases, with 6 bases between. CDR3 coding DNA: TGTGCCAGTAGTCGAGCCAACACCGGGGAGCTGTTTTTT. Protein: CASSRANTGELFF.

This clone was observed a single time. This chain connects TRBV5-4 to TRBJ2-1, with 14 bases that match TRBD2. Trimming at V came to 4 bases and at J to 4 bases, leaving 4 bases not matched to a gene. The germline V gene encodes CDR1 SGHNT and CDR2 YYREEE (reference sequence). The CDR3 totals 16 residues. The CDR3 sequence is CASSPTSGRVYNEQFF. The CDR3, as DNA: TGTGCCAGCAGCCCGACTAGCGGGAGGGTTTACAATGAGCAGTTCTTC. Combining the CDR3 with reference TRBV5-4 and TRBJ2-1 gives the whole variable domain ETGVTQSPTHLIKTRGQQVTLRCSSQSGHNTVSWYQQALGQGPQFIFQYYREEENGRGNFPPRFSGLQFPNYSSELNVNALELDDSALYLCASSPTSGRVYNEQFFGPGTRLTVL.

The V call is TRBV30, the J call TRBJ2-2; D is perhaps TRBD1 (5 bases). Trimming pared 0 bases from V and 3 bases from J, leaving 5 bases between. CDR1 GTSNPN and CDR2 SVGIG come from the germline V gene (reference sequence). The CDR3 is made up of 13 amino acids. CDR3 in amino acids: CAWSVGDTGELFF. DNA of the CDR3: TGTGCCTGGAGTGTAGGGGACACCGGGGAGCTGTTTTTT.

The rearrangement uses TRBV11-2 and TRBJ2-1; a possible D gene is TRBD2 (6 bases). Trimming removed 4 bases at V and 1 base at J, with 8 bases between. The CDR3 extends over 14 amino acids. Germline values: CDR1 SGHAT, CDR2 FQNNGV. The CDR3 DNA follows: TGTGCCAGCAGCTCCGGGACTTCCTACAATGAGCAGTTCTTC. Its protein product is CASSSGTSYNEQFF.

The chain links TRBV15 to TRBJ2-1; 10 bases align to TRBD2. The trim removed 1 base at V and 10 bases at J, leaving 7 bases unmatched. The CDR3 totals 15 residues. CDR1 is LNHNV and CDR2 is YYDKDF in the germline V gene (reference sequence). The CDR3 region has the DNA TGTGCCACCAGCAGAGGGTTAGCGGGGGGTCGGGAGCAGTTCTTC. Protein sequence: CATSRGLAGGREQFF.

The DNA of the CDR3 is TGTGCCAGCAGCGTAGCTGGTCTAGCCGAATTTCCTCAGTACTTC. The encoded protein is CASSVAGLAEFPQYF. V usage is TRBV9 and J usage is TRBJ2-5; D possibly corresponds to TRBD2 (5 bases). V lost 0 bases and J lost 11, with 20 bases in between. There are 15 residues in the CDR3. Looked up from germline, CDR1 is SGDLS and CDR2 is YYNGEE.

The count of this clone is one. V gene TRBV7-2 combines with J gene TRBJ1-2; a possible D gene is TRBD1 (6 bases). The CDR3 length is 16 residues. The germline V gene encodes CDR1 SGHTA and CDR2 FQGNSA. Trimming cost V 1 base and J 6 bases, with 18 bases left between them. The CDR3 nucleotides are TGTGCCAGCAGCTTAGGCGGTGGGGGCGTATGGGATGGCTACACCTTC. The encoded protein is CASSLGGGGVWDGYTF.

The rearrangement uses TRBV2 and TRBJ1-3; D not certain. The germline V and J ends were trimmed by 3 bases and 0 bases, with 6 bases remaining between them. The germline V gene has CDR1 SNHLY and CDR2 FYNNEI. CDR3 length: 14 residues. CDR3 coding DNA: TGTGCCAGCAGTGATTTGCGCTCTGGAAACACCATATATTTT. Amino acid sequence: CASSDLRSGNTIYF.

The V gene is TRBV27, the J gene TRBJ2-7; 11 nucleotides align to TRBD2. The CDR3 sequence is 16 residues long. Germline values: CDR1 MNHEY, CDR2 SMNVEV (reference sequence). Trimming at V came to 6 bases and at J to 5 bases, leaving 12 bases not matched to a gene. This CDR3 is CASSPFSSGGIHEQYF. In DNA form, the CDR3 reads TGTGCCAGCAGCCCATTCTCTAGCGGGGGGATCCACGAGCAGTACTTC.

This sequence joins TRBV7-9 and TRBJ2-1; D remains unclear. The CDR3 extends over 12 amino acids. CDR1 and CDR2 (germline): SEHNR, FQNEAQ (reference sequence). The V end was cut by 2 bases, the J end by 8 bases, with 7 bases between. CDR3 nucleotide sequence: TGTGCCAGCAGCTTAAGCTCCGATGAGCAGTTCTTC. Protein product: CASSLSSDEQFF.

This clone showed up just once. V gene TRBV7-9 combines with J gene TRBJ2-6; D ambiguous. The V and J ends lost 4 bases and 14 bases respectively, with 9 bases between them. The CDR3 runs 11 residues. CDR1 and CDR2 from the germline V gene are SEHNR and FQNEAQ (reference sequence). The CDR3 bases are TGTGCCAGCAGCTACAGAGCATTCCTGACTTTC. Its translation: CASSYRAFLTF.

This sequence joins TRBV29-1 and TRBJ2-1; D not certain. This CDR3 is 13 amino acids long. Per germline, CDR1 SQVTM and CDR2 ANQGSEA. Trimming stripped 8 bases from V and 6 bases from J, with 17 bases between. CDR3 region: CSSPGSLVNEQFF. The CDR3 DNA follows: TGCAGCTCCCCCGGGTCCTTAGTCAATGAGCAGTTCTTC.

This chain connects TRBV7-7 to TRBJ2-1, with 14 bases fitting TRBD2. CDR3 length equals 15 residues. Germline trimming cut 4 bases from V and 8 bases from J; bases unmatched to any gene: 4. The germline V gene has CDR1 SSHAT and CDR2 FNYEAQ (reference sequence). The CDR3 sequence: CASSWGLAGEHEQFF. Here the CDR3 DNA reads TGTGCCAGCAGCTGGGGACTAGCGGGAGAGCATGAGCAGTTCTTC.

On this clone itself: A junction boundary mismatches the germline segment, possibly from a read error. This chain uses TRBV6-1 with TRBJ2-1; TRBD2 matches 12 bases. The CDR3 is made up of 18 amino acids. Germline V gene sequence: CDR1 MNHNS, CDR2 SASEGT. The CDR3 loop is CASSERRTSGNYYDEQFF. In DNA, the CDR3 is TGTGCCAGCAGTGAAAGGAGGACTAGCGGGAACTACTACGATGAGCAGTTCTTC.

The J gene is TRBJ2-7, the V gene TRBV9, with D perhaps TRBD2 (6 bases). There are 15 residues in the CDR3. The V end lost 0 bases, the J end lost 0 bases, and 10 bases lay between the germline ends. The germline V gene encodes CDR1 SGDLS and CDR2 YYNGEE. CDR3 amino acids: CASSVGDLSSYEQYF. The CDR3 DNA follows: TGTGCCAGCAGCGTAGGGGACTTAAGCTCCTACGAGCAGTACTTC.

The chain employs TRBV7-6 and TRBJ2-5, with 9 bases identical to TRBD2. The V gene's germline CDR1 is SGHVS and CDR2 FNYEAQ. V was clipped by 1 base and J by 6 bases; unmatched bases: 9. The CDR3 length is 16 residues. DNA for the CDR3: TGTGCCAGCAGCTTAGAGTTTCCTAGCGGGATTCAGACCCAGTACTTC. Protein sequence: CASSLEFPSGIQTQYF.

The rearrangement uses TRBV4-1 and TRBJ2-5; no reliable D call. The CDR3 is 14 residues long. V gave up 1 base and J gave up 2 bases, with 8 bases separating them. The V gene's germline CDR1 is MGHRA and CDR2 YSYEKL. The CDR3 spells CASSQASRQETQYF. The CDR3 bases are TGCGCCAGCAGCCAAGCGAGCAGGCAAGAGACCCAGTACTTC.

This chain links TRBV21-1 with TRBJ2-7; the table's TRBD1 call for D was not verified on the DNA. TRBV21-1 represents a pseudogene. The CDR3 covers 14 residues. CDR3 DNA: TGTGCCAGCACCCCAAACGGACAGTTCTACGAGCAGTACTTC. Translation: CASTPNGQFYEQYF.

CDR3 coding DNA: TGTGCCAGCAGCTTAGCCGGACTAGCGGGATCGGTCGGGCAGTTCTTC. This translates into CASSLAGLAGSVGQFF. The chain couples TRBV7-2 to TRBJ2-1, with 12 nucleotides matching TRBD2. This CDR3 is built from 16 residues. The germline V gene encodes CDR1 SGHTA and CDR2 FQGNSA. The V segment lost 0 bases and the J segment 12 bases; nucleotides outside the gene matches: 9.

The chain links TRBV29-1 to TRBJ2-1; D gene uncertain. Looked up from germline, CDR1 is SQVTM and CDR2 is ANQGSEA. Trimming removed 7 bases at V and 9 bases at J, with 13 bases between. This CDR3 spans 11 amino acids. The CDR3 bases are TGCAGCGCCAGGTCGGCTACTGAGCAGTTCTTC. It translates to CSARSATEQFF.